This entry lists 8 T cell receptor beta chains sequenced from one sample in a study of T cell responses to AZD1222 COVID-19 vaccine (dated by TCRdb to the early 2020s). Interpreted using the paper, the time point label stands for: baseline before first vaccination. Preparation of the library involved the immunoSEQ multiplex PCR assay. Held by TCRdb, this immuneACCESS table contains in-frame sequences only and omits some clones. Under half of the omission traces to an unresolved V gene where checked; the cause of the rest is unknown. For this sample the table gives 95,000 to 150,000 clones, of which 88% were detected only once. The ten most abundant clones make up under 6.5% of the sample. The sequences come from peripheral blood, collected on day 0 of AZD1222 vaccination. These receptors all come from an adult in good health.

The genes are TRBV24-1 and TRBJ1-1; 8 bases agree with TRBD1. CDR3 size: 20 residues. J lost 3 bases, V lost 3 bases, and 20 bases had no gene match. CDR1 KGHDR and CDR2 SFDVKD come from the germline V gene. This chain's CDR3 is CATSDHLPAPPGGADTEAFF. CDR3 DNA: TGTGCCACCAGTGATCACCTTCCAGCTCCTCCAGGGGGCGCGGACACTGAAGCTTTCTTT.

This clone was seen a single time. V and J are TRBV27 and TRBJ1-6; possible D gene TRBD1, 5 bases. Germline assignment: CDR1 MNHEY and CDR2 SMNVEV (reference sequence). Trimming removed 4 bases from V and 7 bases from J, with 11 bases in between. The CDR3 loop spans 14 amino acids. Here the CDR3 reads CASSSRQGNSPLHF. The CDR3 DNA follows: TGTGCCAGCAGTTCCCGGCAGGGAAATTCACCCCTCCACTTT.

A word on this clone: The sample contains more than one DNA sequence encoding this CDR3. The chain employs TRBV7-3 and TRBJ2-2; D remains ambiguous. V was clipped by 6 bases and J by 1 base, with 6 bases between them. Germline V lookup: CDR1 SGHTA, CDR2 FQGTGA. The CDR3 extends over 13 amino acids. As DNA, the CDR3 is TGTGCCAGCAGTTCTGGGAACACCGGGGAGCTGTTTTTT. This gives the protein CASSSGNTGELFF.

The rearrangement links TRBV11-2 to TRBJ1-1, with a possible D match to TRBD1 (5 bases). Per the germline V gene, CDR1 is SGHAT and CDR2 is FQNNGV. The CDR3 runs to 14 residues. Trimming took 3 bases from V and 3 from J, leaving 11 bases between them. The CDR3 sequence is CASSFGEGYTEAFF. Here the CDR3 DNA reads TGTGCCAGCAGCTTCGGGGAGGGGTACACTGAAGCTTTCTTT.

This clone was observed a handful of times. This chain joins TRBV6-6 and TRBJ1-4, with 8 bases matching TRBD1. Looked up from germline, CDR1 is MNHNY and CDR2 is SVGAGI (reference sequence). This CDR3 is built from 13 residues. The V segment lost 6 bases and the J segment 4 bases; nucleotides outside the gene matches: 1. The CDR3 bases are TGTGCCAGCAGGACAGGGGTTAATGAAAAACTGTTTTTT. It specifies CASRTGVNEKLFF.

J is TRBJ2-1 and V is TRBV2; TRBD1 might be the D (6 bases). Germline V lookup: CDR1 SNHLY, CDR2 FYNNEI. V was trimmed by 10 bases and J by 4 bases, leaving 11 bases between them. This CDR3 spans 12 amino acids. In DNA, the CDR3 is TGTGCCACCTCAACAGGGTACAATGAGCAGTTCTTC. Residues: CATSTGYNEQFF.

The chain is built from TRBV5-8 and TRBJ2-3; D gene uncertain. Germline loops: CDR1 SGHTS, CDR2 YDEGEE. The CDR3 totals 15 residues. V lost 1 base, J lost 11 bases, and 20 bases lay in between. The CDR3 here is CASSLLGVSSSGQYF. In nucleotides, the CDR3 is TGTGCCAGCAGCTTGCTGGGTGTGAGCTCGAGTGGGCAGTATTTT.

The chain couples TRBV7-9 to TRBJ2-3, with D tentatively TRBD1 (6 bases). CDR3 length: 14 residues. Germline CDR1 and CDR2: SEHNR and FQNEAQ (reference sequence). Trimming shortened V by 5 bases and J by 2 bases, and 11 bases separated the two germline ends. The CDR3 reads CASSPEGDTDTQYF. The DNA for the CDR3 is TGTGCCAGCAGCCCAGAGGGGGACACAGATACGCAGTATTTT. The whole variable domain, filled in from reference TRBV7-9 and TRBJ2-3, reads DTGVSQNPRHKITKRGQNVTFRCDPISEHNRLYWYRQTLGQGPEFLTYFQNEAQLEKSRLLSDRFSAERPKGSFSTLEIQRTEQGDSAMYLCASSPEGDTDTQYFGPGTRLTVL.